Listed below are T cell receptor beta chains from one sample, sequenced in a study of shared clonotypes between healthy human individuals. Some clones are missing from TCRdb's copy, which holds only in-frame ones; the method was immunoSEQ multiplex PCR. The sample comprises 650,000 to 800,000 clones, 55% to 80% of which are singletons, and about 1.7% rests with the top ten. The specimen sequenced was memory CD4+ T cells sorted from blood. These TCRs come from a woman between 25 and 40 years old in good health. Each CDR3 is given with its conserved first and last residue. A D gene is named only where the DNA matches it firmly. Rows give clone size only sometimes, using once, few, many, or a class for an expanded clone.

DNA,CDR3,size,D,J,V,length
TGTGCCAGCAGTTTGGACAGGGAGGCGTCGCCGCAGTACTTC,CASSLDREASPQYF,-,TRBD1,TRBJ2-7,TRBV2,14
TGTGCCAGCAGTTCCAGGAGAGGCAATTGGGGGGAAAAACTGTTTTTT,CASSSRRGNWGEKLFF,-,-,TRBJ1-4,TRBV28,16
TGTGCCAGCAGCTTAGCAAGGGTCACCGGGGAGCTGTTTTTT,CASSLARVTGELFF,-,-,TRBJ2-2,TRBV7-9,14
TGTGCCAGCAGTACCGACAGGGTTGAGACCCAGTACTTC,CASSTDRVETQYF,few,TRBD1,TRBJ2-5,TRBV6-5,13
TGTGCCAGCTCCCCGGTCGCTGGGGGTTGGACTGAAGCTTTCTTT,CASSPVAGGWTEAFF,once,-,TRBJ1-1,TRBV18,15
TGTGCCAGCAGCCCCGACGGGACAGGGTCTGTGGAGACCCAGTACTTC,CASSPDGTGSVETQYF,-,TRBD1,TRBJ2-5,TRBV11-2,16
TGTGCCAGCAGCCCCGGTGGCTCTGGGGCCAACGTCCTGACTTTC,CASSPGGSGANVLTF,once,-,TRBJ2-6,TRBV28,15
TGCGCCAGCAGCTTTGGACAGGGGGCGCGGGAGCAGTACTTC,CASSFGQGAREQYF,-,TRBD1,TRBJ2-7,TRBV5-1,14
TGTGCCAGCAGCCCCCAATCGGGGCAAGAGACCCAGTACTTC,CASSPQSGQETQYF,-,-,TRBJ2-5,TRBV7-9,14
TGTGCCAGCAGTTCCGGGGTGAACTATGGCTACACCTTC,CASSSGVNYGYTF,-,-,TRBJ1-2,TRBV6-5,13
TGTGCCAGCAGCCTAAGTCTCGCGGGAGGCTACAATGAGCAGTTCTTC,CASSLSLAGGYNEQFF,-,TRBD2,TRBJ2-1,TRBV16,16
TGTGCCAGCAGTCCCCCCAAATCAGCCTCCTACAATGAGCAGTTCTTC,CASSPPKSASYNEQFF,-,-,TRBJ2-1,TRBV28,16
TGTGCCAGCAGCTCCGGACAGGACTATGGCTACACCTTC,CASSSGQDYGYTF,once,TRBD1,TRBJ1-2,TRBV7-3,13
TGCGCCAGCAGCGTGGACACCATGAACACTGAAGCTTTCTTT,CASSVDTMNTEAFF,-,-,TRBJ1-1,TRBV5-1,14
TGTGCCAGCAGCTTCGACAGGGATTCACCCCTCCACTTT,CASSFDRDSPLHF,-,TRBD1,TRBJ1-6,TRBV7-9,13
TGTGCCAGCACCCGTGGGTCTAGCGGGACCGGGGAGCTGTTTTTT,CASTRGSSGTGELFF,-,TRBD2,TRBJ2-2,TRBV28,15
TGCGCCAGCACCAGGGCGACCGGGGAGCTGTTTTTT,CASTRATGELFF,-,-,TRBJ2-2,TRBV10-2,12
TGTGCCAGCTCACCATTCCTTTCGGGACATGGCACAGATACGCAGTATTTT,CASSPFLSGHGTDTQYF,-,-,TRBJ2-3,TRBV18,17
TGTGCCAGCAGTTTCAGGGACCCCAATTCACCCCTCCACTTT,CASSFRDPNSPLHF,-,-,TRBJ1-6,TRBV27,14
TGCGCCAGCAGTGAGTCCCTGTTGATTTGGTCTAACTATGGCTACACCTTC,CASSESLLIWSNYGYTF,-,-,TRBJ1-2,TRBV10-2,17
TGTGCCAGCAGTTATCAGCGGGGGGTGGGCGCTGAAGCTTTCTTT,CASSYQRGVGAEAFF,-,-,TRBJ1-1,TRBV6-5,15
TGTGCCAGCATGGGGGGCTATGGCTACACCTTC,CASMGGYGYTF,-,-,TRBJ1-2,TRBV6-5,11
TGTGCCAGTAGTATACCCGGCGGAGCTAACTATGGCTACACCTTC,CASSIPGGANYGYTF,-,-,TRBJ1-2,TRBV19,15
TGTGCCAGCAGCTTGTGGGACTCCGGCATCACCGGGGAGCTGTTTTTT,CASSLWDSGITGELFF,once,-,TRBJ2-2,TRBV11-1,16
TGTGCCAGCAGTCCCAATCTAGCGGGAGAGGGCGAGCAGTACTTC,CASSPNLAGEGEQYF,-,TRBD2,TRBJ2-7,TRBV6-1,15
TGTGCCAGTAGTCTGCGGGAGTTTATTGGAAACACCATATATTTT,CASSLREFIGNTIYF,-,-,TRBJ1-3,TRBV19,15
TGTGCCAGCAGTTCCCCCGGAGGGCAGTTCTTC,CASSSPGGQFF,-,-,TRBJ2-1,TRBV28,11
TGTGCCAGCAGCCAAGTTGGGGCAGCCGGCACAGATACGCAGTATTTT,CASSQVGAAGTDTQYF,few,-,TRBJ2-3,TRBV4-2,16
TGTGCCAGCAGCTCGACCGGGACAGCAGCGAACACCGGGGAGCTGTTTTTT,CASSSTGTAANTGELFF,-,TRBD1,TRBJ2-2,TRBV11-2,17
TGTGCCAGCAGTGAGGTAAAGCGGGAGAGGCAGTTCTTC,CASSEVKRERQFF,-,TRBD2,TRBJ2-1,TRBV6-1,13
TGCGCCAGCAGGCTCGGGCAGGTGAATGATGAGCAGTTCTTC,CASRLGQVNDEQFF,-,-,TRBJ2-1,TRBV5-1,14
TGTGCCAGCAGTTACGAGGGGGCGTACGAGCAGTACTTC,CASSYEGAYEQYF,-,TRBD1,TRBJ2-7,TRBV6-5,13
TGTGCCAGCAGCCGAGTCGGGCAGGTACACACTGAAGCTTTCTTT,CASSRVGQVHTEAFF,-,-,TRBJ1-1,TRBV4-2,15
TGTGCCAGCGACCCGGGGTCTCCCGGCAATAGCACAGATACGCAGTATTTT,CASDPGSPGNSTDTQYF,-,-,TRBJ2-3,TRBV25-1,17
TGTGCCAGCAGCCGGCCAGCGGGAGTAGGGGAGCAGTTCTTC,CASSRPAGVGEQFF,few,TRBD2,TRBJ2-1,TRBV27,14
TGTGCCAGCAGCTTGTTGGCTTCCGGGGGGACTGGGGCCAACGTCCTGACTTTC,CASSLLASGGTGANVLTF,-,TRBD2,TRBJ2-6,TRBV5-6,18
TGTGCCAGCAGCCAAAACGCCCTAACAGAGATAGGGACCCAGTACTTC,CASSQNALTEIGTQYF,-,-,TRBJ2-5,TRBV7-2,16
TGTGCCAGCAGTTTATCTTCCCATTTGGAGCAGTACTTC,CASSLSSHLEQYF,few,-,TRBJ2-7,TRBV28,13
TGTGCCAGCAGCCCCTTCGGGATCGGCCTCGCTGAAGCTTTCTTT,CASSPFGIGLAEAFF,few,-,TRBJ1-1,TRBV6-6,15
TGCAGTGCGGCTGACAGAGCTTTCTTT,CSAADRAFF,-,-,TRBJ1-1,TRBV20-1,9
TGTGCCAGCAGCTCCGCAGGGGTCCGGGCTTTCTTT,CASSSAGVRAFF,few,-,TRBJ1-1,TRBV7-2,12
TGCGCCAGCAGCCAGGGCGGGACAGGGGAGGAAGAAAAACTGTTTTTT,CASSQGGTGEEEKLFF,-,TRBD1,TRBJ1-4,TRBV5-1,16
TGTGCCAGCAGTTCTATTATTCGGGGGCAGCCCCAGCATTTT,CASSSIIRGQPQHF,-,-,TRBJ1-5,TRBV27,14
TGCGCCAGCAGCCAAAGCAGGGGGACCGGGGCCAACGTCCTGACTTTC,CASSQSRGTGANVLTF,-,TRBD1,TRBJ2-6,TRBV4-1,16
TGTGCCAGCAGCTTGGGTGGGGGATCCCACGAGCAGTACTTC,CASSLGGGSHEQYF,once,-,TRBJ2-7,TRBV5-4,14
TGTGCCAGTAGTGCAACATGGACTGGCTTAGGAGCGCAGTACTTC,CASSATWTGLGAQYF,-,-,TRBJ2-7,TRBV19,15
TGTGCCAGCAGTAAACAGACTAGCACAGATACGCAGTATTTT,CASSKQTSTDTQYF,-,-,TRBJ2-3,TRBV27,14
TGTGCCAGCAGTTTCCGGGACAGGGGAAACTACGAGCAGTACTTC,CASSFRDRGNYEQYF,-,TRBD1,TRBJ2-7,TRBV6-5,15
TGTGCCAGCAGCGTTTCACAGGGGGGTGAAGCTTTCTTT,CASSVSQGGEAFF,-,TRBD1,TRBJ1-1,TRBV9,13
TGTGCCAGCAGTGTTCAAATCTCTGGAAACACCATATATTTT,CASSVQISGNTIYF,-,-,TRBJ1-3,TRBV6-1,14
TGTGCCAGCTCCCAGGGGAGACAGTGGAACACTGAAGCTTTCTTT,CASSQGRQWNTEAFF,-,-,TRBJ1-1,TRBV18,15
TGTGCCAGCAGCTTGGCGGGAGCTGACATTCAGTACTTC,CASSLAGADIQYF,few,TRBD2,TRBJ2-4,TRBV7-9,13